This record looks at one T cell receptor beta chain sequence and its context. Per the study methods: From reference gene primer amplification, estimates of nucleated cell counts were derived. The assay was immunoSEQ multiplex PCR, and TCRdb's table has in-frame clones only and misses some. The V and J calls and clone size come from that table; D and trimming were worked out from the DNA. Of approximately 320,000 clones listed, about nine tenths are singletons. Trimming took 8 bases from V and 0 from J, leaving 10 bases between them. Germline lookup yields CDR1 ENHRY and CDR2 SYGVKD. The CDR3 length is 13 residues. This sample is part of a study of blood T cell repertoires in COVID-19. Across the study: The origin of the acute and convalescent COVID-19 samples was the United States, Italy and Spain.

Ages ranged from about 18 to 89 years, with residence in 20 to 30 US areas. The material sequenced was PBMCs or T cells enriched from blood (not recorded which). The chain couples TRBV10-3 to TRBJ1-1; D is uncertain. The sequence derives from a man aged 55 to 70 who had recovered from COVID-19. CDR3 loop: CAIGTAVNTEAFF. The CDR3 coding sequence is TGTGCCATCGGAACAGCCGTGAACACTGAAGCTTTCTTT.